These 8 T cell receptor beta chains share one sample of origin, sequenced in a study of blood T cell repertoires in COVID-19. Assay: immunoSEQ multiplex PCR; the TCRdb copy retains only in-frame clones and omits some. The sample consists of some 390,000 clones, roughly 86% of them appearing once. The sample taken for sequencing was peripheral blood. All receptors derive from a human donor in a cohort sampled during active COVID-19.

The chain combines TRBV6-6 with TRBJ2-7, with 8 bases aligning to TRBD2. V lost 4 bases and J lost 7; bases outside the gene matches: 6. The germline gives CDR1 MNHNY, CDR2 SVGAGI (reference sequence). CDR3 length equals 13 residues. CDR3 region: CASSFSGTREQYF. The CDR3 region has the DNA TGTGCCAGCAGTTTTAGCGGGACTCGAGAGCAGTACTTC.

The V gene is TRBV7-8, the J gene TRBJ2-3; tentative D call: TRBD2 (5 bases). Deletions cut 5 bases from V and 4 bases from J, with 19 bases between. The germline V gene has CDR1 SGHVS and CDR2 FQNEAQ. This CDR3 region has 16 residues. The CDR3 loop reads CASSPRLAVEADTQYF. Here the CDR3 DNA reads TGTGCCAGCAGCCCACGGCTAGCTGTAGAGGCAGATACGCAGTATTTT.

V is TRBV21-1 and J is TRBJ2-1; the table assigns TRBD1, which was not confirmed against the DNA. TRBV21-1 is a known pseudogene. The CDR3 is 17 amino acids. The CDR3 DNA is TGTGCCAGCAGCAAAGCGCGGTACAGGGGGCCCTACAATGAGCAGTTCTTC. Translated, it gives CASSKARYRGPYNEQFF.

This clone was seen more than once but under ten times. This rearrangement joins TRBV29-1 to TRBJ2-5; 8 nucleotides line up with TRBD2. There are 12 residues in the CDR3. J was trimmed by 7 bases and V by 8 bases; bases with no gene match: 9. The germline gives CDR1 SQVTM, CDR2 ANQGSEA. CDR3 amino acids: CSHTRGGATQYF. In DNA, the CDR3 is TGCAGCCACACCCGGGGGGGGGCGACCCAGTACTTC.

In this sample, this clone turned up once. The chain uses TRBV28 and TRBJ2-3, with TRBD1 matching over 10 bases. V dropped 7 bases and J dropped 1; count of bases not matched to a gene: 8. The CDR3 length is 16 residues. The germline V gene encodes CDR1 MDHEN and CDR2 SYDVKM. CDR3 sequence (DNA): TGTGCCAGCATGCCCCCGGGGACAGGGGGCACAGATACGCAGTATTTT. It yields the protein CASMPPGTGGTDTQYF.

The chain uses TRBV10-3 and TRBJ1-1; possible D gene TRBD1, 6 bases. The CDR3 is made up of 15 amino acids. The germline V gene has CDR1 ENHRY and CDR2 SYGVKD. The V gene lost 6 bases and the J gene lost 5 bases, with 19 bases spanning the gap. CDR3 region: CAISPGTPRRTEAFF. The CDR3 DNA follows: TGTGCCATCAGCCCAGGGACACCCCGGAGGACTGAAGCTTTCTTT.

The chain employs TRBV7-9 and TRBJ1-4; D call uncertain. V was cut by 0 bases and J by 7 bases, with 9 bases left in between. Germline CDR1 reads SEHNR; CDR2 reads FQNEAQ (reference sequence). This CDR3 has 14 amino acids. CDR3 residues: CASSLAHGVEKLFF. As DNA, the CDR3 is TGTGCCAGCAGCTTAGCGCACGGGGTTGAAAAACTGTTTTTT.

This clone was recorded only once. The chain carries TRBV6-4 and TRBJ2-3; 12 nucleotides match TRBD2. Looked up from germline, CDR1 is MRHNA and CDR2 is SNTAGT. V gave up 5 bases and J gave up 4 bases; unmatched junction bases: 7. This CDR3 is built from 16 residues. CDR3 region: CASSQASGGAPDTQYF. The CDR3 nucleotides are TGTGCCAGCAGTCAGGCTAGCGGGGGGGCCCCAGATACGCAGTATTTT.